These 24 T cell receptor beta chains were all obtained from the same sample, sequenced in a study of T-cell reconstitution after alpha-beta-depleted transplantation in children. Preparation of the TCRbeta library used unique molecular identifiers. Each CDR3 protein is one row after TCRdb ran MiXCR on the PCR reads. The sample records approximately 630,000 distinct CDR3 sequences, roughly 13% being singletons. The sample in question was PBMCs, obtained before TCRalphabeta/CD19-depleted stem cell transplant. These receptors all come from a girl aged 2 to 10 with congenital amegakaryocytic thrombocytopenia, due to receive a stem cell transplant.

This clonotype was observed many times. The V and J genes are TRBV20-1 and TRBJ2-1, with D unclear. The CDR3 runs 14 residues. Germline V gene sequence: CDR1 DFQATT, CDR2 SNEGSKA (reference sequence). Trimming removed 7 bases from V and 2 bases from J, with 15 bases in between. The CDR3 DNA follows: TGCAGTGTTAGTAGGCCCTGGCCCTACAATGAGCAGTTCTTC. It yields the protein CSVSRPWPYNEQFF.

This clonotype was recorded at least ten times. J is TRBJ2-5 and V is TRBV20-1; D perhaps matches TRBD1 (6 bases). The CDR3 runs 13 residues. Trimming took off 4 bases at V and 5 bases at J, with 14 bases between the two ends. The germline gives CDR1 DFQATT, CDR2 SNEGSKA (reference sequence). This CDR3 is CSANRVTGETQYF. The CDR3 coding sequence is TGCAGTGCTAACAGGGTTACGGGGGAGACCCAGTACTTC.

In this sample, this clonotype turned up many times. The V gene is TRBV20-1, the J gene TRBJ2-7, with D maybe TRBD2 (5 bases). The CDR3 has 11 residues. Germline-derived CDR1 and CDR2 are DFQATT and SNEGSKA (reference sequence). V was clipped by 3 bases and J by 4 bases, with 7 bases between them. The CDR3 DNA reads TGCAGTGCTAGTAGCGCATACGAGCAGTACTTC. This translates into CSASSAYEQYF.

The rearrangement links TRBV30 to TRBJ2-2; no firm D call. Germline loops: CDR1 GTSNPN, CDR2 SVGIG (reference sequence). The V gene lost 2 bases and the J gene lost 0 bases, with 10 bases spanning the gap. The CDR3 runs 15 residues. CDR3 protein: CAWSFWRANTGELFF. CDR3 sequence (DNA): TGTGCCTGGAGTTTCTGGAGAGCGAACACCGGGGAGCTGTTTTTT.

A note on this clonotype: A read error is possible here, since a much larger clone lies one base away. This chain uses TRBV15 with TRBJ2-5, with a possible D match to TRBD1 (5 bases). Germline-derived CDR1 and CDR2 are LNHNV and YYDKDF (reference sequence). This CDR3 is 16 amino acids long. CDR3 coding DNA: TGTGCCGCCAGCAGGGAAATAGACGCCATCCAAGAGACCCAGTACTTC. Translating it yields CAASREIDAIQETQYF.

This chain joins TRBV4-1 and TRBJ1-1; a possible D gene is TRBD1 (5 bases). V was clipped by 3 bases and J by 7 bases, with 15 bases between them. The CDR3 has 14 residues. Germline CDR1 reads MGHRA; CDR2 reads YSYEKL. CDR3 DNA: TGCGCCAGCAGCCAGGGGCCGGGGGACCTTGAAGCTTTCTTT. It translates to CASSQGPGDLEAFF.

In its sample, this clonotype was seen many times. The chain couples TRBV29-1 to TRBJ2-2, with D possibly matching TRBD2 (5 bases). The CDR3 is 15 amino acids. Trimming removed 4 bases at V and 4 bases at J, with 16 bases between. The germline V gene encodes CDR1 SQVTM and CDR2 ANQGSEA. CDR3 loop: CSVASRSGSTGELFF. As DNA, the CDR3 is TGCAGCGTTGCATCTCGCAGCGGTAGCACCGGGGAGCTGTTTTTT.

This clonotype showed up many times. The rearrangement joins TRBV5-6 to TRBJ1-2; weak D call: TRBD1 (6 bases). Germline V gene sequence: CDR1 SGHDT, CDR2 YYEEEE. This CDR3 has 14 amino acids. Trimming took 5 bases from V and 2 from J, leaving 13 bases between them. The chain's CDR3 is CASSRGGQNYGYTF. For the CDR3, the DNA is TGTGCCAGCAGTAGGGGAGGACAGAACTATGGCTACACCTTC.

This clonotype was detected many times. The V call is TRBV10-3, the J call TRBJ1-5, with a weak D call TRBD1 (6 bases). The CDR3 runs to 17 residues. Germline assignment: CDR1 ENHRY and CDR2 SYGVKD. V dropped 0 bases and J dropped 3 bases, with 15 bases sitting between them. The CDR3 nucleotides read TGTGCCATCAGTGAGTCGGGGGGCGGGCTTAACAATCAGCCCCAGCATTTT. This sequence encodes CAISESGGGLNNQPQHF.

The table lists this clonotype with many counts. The J gene is TRBJ2-2, the V gene TRBV15; maybe TRBD1 (6 bases). The CDR3 runs 14 residues. The V gene lost 3 bases and the J gene lost 7 bases, with 12 bases spanning the gap. The germline CDR1 and CDR2 sequences are LNHNV and YYDKDF (reference sequence). CDR3 DNA: TGTGCCACCAGCAGTTCCAGGGGAAGCGGGGAGCTGTTTTTT. This gives the protein CATSSSRGSGELFF.

The CDR3 DNA reads as TGTGCCAGCAGTTTTGGGGGGAACACCTACGAGCAGTACTTC. It translates to CASSFGGNTYEQYF. The chain is built from TRBV28 and TRBJ2-7, with D possibly being TRBD2 (6 bases). Germline V gene sequence: CDR1 MDHEN, CDR2 SYDVKM. With 3 bases removed from V and 2 bases from J, the gap between germline ends came to 11 bases. This CDR3 has 14 residues.

There are many counts of this clonotype. The rearrangement uses TRBV5-1 and TRBJ2-5; D gene ambiguous. This CDR3 spans 14 amino acids. V was shortened by 4 bases and J by 2 bases, with 12 bases between the two germline ends. Germline lookup yields CDR1 SGHRS and CDR2 YFSETQ. CDR3 residues: CASSESTRQETQYF. CDR3 nucleotide sequence: TGCGCCAGCAGCGAGTCGACCAGACAAGAGACCCAGTACTTC.

The chain uses TRBV7-2 and TRBJ2-5; D gene ambiguous. This CDR3 has 15 residues. CDR1 and CDR2 from the germline V gene are SGHTA and FQGNSA. The V end was cut by 5 bases, the J end by 2 bases, with 15 bases between. The CDR3 reads CASSPYYGAQETQYF. In DNA, the CDR3 is TGTGCCAGCAGCCCCTATTACGGCGCGCAAGAGACCCAGTACTTC.

The sample holds many counts of this clonotype. This chain joins TRBV20-1 and TRBJ1-2, with a weak D call TRBD1 (5 bases). The germline V and J ends were trimmed by 3 bases and 4 bases, with 9 bases remaining between them. Germline CDR1 and CDR2: DFQATT and SNEGSKA (reference sequence). CDR3 length: 12 amino acids. The CDR3 region is CSASRGFYGYTF. The CDR3 DNA sequence: TGCAGTGCTAGCCGGGGGTTCTATGGCTACACCTTC.

This clonotype was picked up many times. The J gene is TRBJ2-7, the V gene TRBV10-3; D is unresolved. Trimming took off 2 bases at V and 9 bases at J, with 8 bases between the two ends. Germline CDR1 ENHRY, CDR2 SYGVKD. The CDR3 loop spans 11 amino acids. The chain's CDR3 is CAISEGNGQYF. DNA for the CDR3: TGTGCCATCAGTGAGGGCAATGGGCAGTACTTC.

Concerning this clonotype itself: The CDR3 carries no conserved terminal phenylalanine or tryptophan, so it likely arises from a read error. The J gene is TRBJ2-3, the V gene TRBV5-1; TRBD1 matches 8 bases. The CDR3 runs to 15 residues. Per the germline V gene, CDR1 is SGHRS and CDR2 is YFSETQ. The V segment lost 2 bases and the J segment 0 bases; nucleotides outside the gene matches: 2. The CDR3 DNA sequence: TGCGCCAGCAGCTTCCGGACAGGGAGCACAGATACGCAGTATCTT. Translating gives CASSFRTGSTDTQYL.

This clonotype was recorded many times. The gene calls are TRBV5-1 and TRBJ2-7; D may be TRBD1 or TRBD2 (6 bases each). CDR3 length equals 13 residues. Germline V gene data show CDR1 as SGHRS and CDR2 as YFSETQ. The V gene lost 5 bases and the J gene lost 8 bases, with 17 bases spanning the gap. The CDR3 loop reads CASRDYSRDKQYF. CDR3 nucleotides: TGCGCCAGCAGGGACTACTCGAGGGACAAGCAGTACTTC.

This clonotype was observed a handful of times. The chain links TRBV18 to TRBJ1-2, with 7 nucleotides matching TRBD1. The germline gives CDR1 KGHSH, CDR2 LQKENI. The length of the CDR3 is 14 residues. V gave up 3 bases and J gave up 4 bases; unmatched junction bases: 5. CDR3 coding DNA: TGTGCCAGCTCACCCCGGGACAGAATCTATGGCTACACCTTC. Its translation: CASSPRDRIYGYTF.

The chain combines TRBV15 with TRBJ1-2; D is ambiguous. Per germline, CDR1 LNHNV and CDR2 YYDKDF (reference sequence). The CDR3 runs 15 residues. V was pared by 0 bases and J by 7 bases, with 15 bases between. CDR3 sequence: CATSRDLGLHGGYTF. The DNA for the CDR3 is TGTGCCACCAGCAGAGATCTGGGTCTTCACGGTGGCTACACCTTC.

The genes are TRBV7-6 and TRBJ2-1; possible D gene TRBD1, 5 bases. Germline V CDR1 and CDR2: SGHVS, FNYEAQ. V was trimmed by 5 bases and J by 1 base, leaving 18 bases between them. There are 17 residues in the CDR3. The CDR3: CASSPSRPGWSYNEQFF. As DNA, the CDR3 is TGTGCCAGCAGCCCCTCGCGGCCAGGGTGGTCCTACAATGAGCAGTTCTTC.

This clonotype showed up many times. The V and J genes are TRBV5-1 and TRBJ2-2; a weak D match, TRBD1 (5 bases). The CDR3 length is 14 residues. The V gene's germline CDR1 is SGHRS and CDR2 YFSETQ. The V end was cut by 0 bases, the J end by 6 bases, with 9 bases between. Here the CDR3 DNA reads TGCGCCAGCAGCTTGGGGTTACAGGCCGGGGAGCTGTTTTTT. Translation: CASSLGLQAGELFF.

This clonotype was counted many times. The chain carries TRBV5-1 and TRBJ2-5, with 9 bases lining up with TRBD2. The germline CDR1 and CDR2 sequences are SGHRS and YFSETQ. The junction had 12 bases not matched to a gene; V was cut back by 4 bases and J by 5 bases. The CDR3 length is 16 residues. CDR3 protein: CASSGGSTSGAETQYF. CDR3 DNA sequence: TGCGCCAGCAGCGGAGGATCGACTAGCGGAGCGGAGACCCAGTACTTC.

This clonotype has ten or more counts. V gene TRBV20-1 combines with J gene TRBJ1-2; D is unclear. From germline, CDR1 is DFQATT and CDR2 SNEGSKA (reference sequence). V was clipped by 2 bases and J by 0 bases, with 10 bases between them. The CDR3 loop spans 14 amino acids. CDR3 nucleotides: TGCAGTGCTAGATCTACAATAGCTAACTATGGCTACACCTTC. Amino acid sequence: CSARSTIANYGYTF.

This clonotype was observed many times. The rearrangement links TRBV4-2 to TRBJ2-7; possible D gene TRBD2, 6 bases. This CDR3 spans 15 amino acids. V shed 4 bases and J shed 2 bases, with 15 bases lying between them. Germline CDR1 and CDR2: LGHNA and YNFKEQ. CDR3 nucleotide sequence: TGTGCCAGCAGCCCCTCTGGTGGGACTCCCTACGAGCAGTACTTC. It translates to CASSPSGGTPYEQYF.